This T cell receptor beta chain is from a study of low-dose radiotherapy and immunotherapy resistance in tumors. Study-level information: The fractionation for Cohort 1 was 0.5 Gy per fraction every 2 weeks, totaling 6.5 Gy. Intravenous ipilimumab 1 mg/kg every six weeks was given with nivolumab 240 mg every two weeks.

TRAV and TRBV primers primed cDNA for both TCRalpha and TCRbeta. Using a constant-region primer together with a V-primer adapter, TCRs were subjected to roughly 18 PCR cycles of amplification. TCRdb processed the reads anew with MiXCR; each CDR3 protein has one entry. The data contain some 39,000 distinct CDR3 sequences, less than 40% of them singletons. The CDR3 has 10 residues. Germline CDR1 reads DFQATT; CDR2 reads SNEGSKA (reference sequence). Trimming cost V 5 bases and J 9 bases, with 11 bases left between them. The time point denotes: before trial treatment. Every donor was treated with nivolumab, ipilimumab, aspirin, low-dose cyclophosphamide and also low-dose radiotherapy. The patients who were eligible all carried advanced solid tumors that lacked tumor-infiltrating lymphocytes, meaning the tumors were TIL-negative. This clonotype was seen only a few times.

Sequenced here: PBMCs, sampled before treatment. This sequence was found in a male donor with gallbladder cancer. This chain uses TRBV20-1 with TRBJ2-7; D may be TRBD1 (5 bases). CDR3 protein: CSAAERGQYF. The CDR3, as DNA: TGCAGTGCTGCGGAAAGGGGGCAGTACTTC.